This T cell receptor (beta chain) was retrieved from a study of shared clonotypes between healthy human individuals. General observations from the study: There were few donors, and this limited the genetic and exposure-history diversity represented. Read depth was anticipated to influence clonotype sharing among donors.

Clones were sequenced by immunoSEQ multiplex PCR, and TCRdb holds only the in-frame ones, with some missing. The data hold 450,000 to 600,000 clones, with around 80% observed a single time. Every one of the donors was a Caucasian adult that lived in Nashville, Tennessee. Genomic DNA, for the unsorted samples, came from some 100 million PBMCs. CDR1 is SGHTA, CDR2 FQGNSA, per germline. Between the trimmed V and J ends, which lost 6 bases and 10 bases, there was a span of 26 bases. The CDR3 extends over 16 amino acids. Turning to this clone: Its specificity is not known.

Sequencing was carried out using PBMCs. This chain uses TRBV7-2 with TRBJ2-3; the D gene is possibly TRBD2 (6 bases). This TCR came from a woman in her thirties or forties in good health. Some clones in this sample may be carry-over from other donors' samples. The CDR3: CASRQYGGNNPAAQYF. The CDR3 nucleotides read TGTGCCAGCAGACAATACGGCGGGAACAACCCGGCGGCGCAGTATTTT.